This TCR beta chain emerged from a study of neurological immune-mediated disorders. Notes on the study in general: While HTLV-1-associated myelopathy showed the greatest TCR clonal expansion, multiple sclerosis showed the least, falling below healthy controls. Private repertoires in all groups were suggested by the absence of shared CDR3 amino acid sequences among expanded clones across subjects.

This clonotype came up many times. The antigen remains undetermined. V was shortened by 3 bases and J by 8 bases, with 15 bases between the two germline ends. From germline, CDR1 is SGHRS and CDR2 YFSETQ. The CDR3 runs to 14 residues. Synthesis of cDNA was carried out by template-switch 5'RACE. The reaction used 10-nucleotide random UMIs. Using its own MiXCR run on the 5' RACE reads, TCRdb lists one record per CDR3 protein. The repertoire has over 25,000 distinct CDR3 sequences, 12% of them found once; the top ten carry 5.8%. This chain uses TRBV5-1 with TRBJ2-1; D is perhaps TRBD1 (6 bases). Sequenced: PBMCs. This clonotype originated in a woman in her sixties in good health. CDR3 bases: TGCGCCAGCAGCTCCTCGGGACATAGGGATGAGCAGTTCTTC. It encodes CASSSSGHRDEQFF.